This passage covers 26 T cell receptor beta chains from one sample sequenced in a study of neurological immune-mediated disorders. TCRdb fed the 5' RACE reads into MiXCR, producing one record per CDR3 protein. The sample has some 42,000 distinct CDR3 sequences; 11% are singletons. Sequencing was carried out using CD4+ T cells from blood. The receptors were gathered from a woman aged 30 to 39 with HTLV-1-associated myelopathy (HAM/TSP).

This clonotype has more than one count but fewer than ten. The chain uses TRBV30 and TRBJ1-1; D is undetermined. The CDR3 sequence is 13 residues long. The V and J ends lost 0 bases and 1 base respectively, with 6 bases between them. Per the germline V gene, CDR1 is GTSNPN and CDR2 is SVGIG (reference sequence). The CDR3 reads CAWSVHTNTEAFF. CDR3 nucleotides: TGTGCCTGGAGTGTTCACACGAACACTGAAGCTTTCTTT.

This clonotype was observed at least ten times. J is TRBJ2-7 and V is TRBV5-5, with 7 bases fitting TRBD1. This CDR3 spans 15 amino acids. CDR1 is SGHKS, CDR2 YYEKEE, per germline (reference sequence). V lost 0 bases to trimming and J lost 4 bases; unmatched junction nucleotides: 7. The CDR3 reads CASSLEGTVRYEQYF. The CDR3 bases are TGTGCCAGCAGCTTGGAAGGGACAGTGCGGTACGAGCAGTACTTC.

This clonotype was observed at least ten times. V usage is TRBV5-1 and J usage is TRBJ1-1; D is possibly TRBD1 (5 bases). The V end was cut by 3 bases, the J end by 4 bases, with 22 bases between. The length of the CDR3 is 17 residues. The V gene's germline CDR1 is SGHRS and CDR2 YFSETQ. The CDR3 DNA is TGCGCCAGCAGCTATACCCGGGGCCCCAAGCCTTTCACTGAAGCTTTCTTT. Its protein product is CASSYTRGPKPFTEAFF.

This clonotype was picked up many times. This chain joins TRBV5-1 and TRBJ2-6; D remains unclear. Germline V lookup: CDR1 SGHRS, CDR2 YFSETQ. V was shortened by 3 bases and J by 0 bases, with 4 bases between the two germline ends. This CDR3 is 14 amino acids long. CDR3 nucleotides: TGCGCCAGCAGCTCCACCTCTGGGGCCAACGTCCTGACTTTC. As protein: CASSSTSGANVLTF.

There are many counts of this clonotype. CDR3 region: CSARGQTGSPSEQYF. The CDR3 DNA reads TGCAGTGCTAGGGGCCAGACAGGGAGTCCGTCCGAGCAGTACTTC. The V gene is TRBV20-1, the J gene TRBJ2-7; TRBD1 aligns across 7 bases. Germline loops: CDR1 DFQATT, CDR2 SNEGSKA (reference sequence). The CDR3 has 15 amino acids. Unmatched junction bases numbered 14, after V lost 3 bases and J lost 6 bases.

This clonotype was recorded many times. The rearrangement uses TRBV2 and TRBJ1-1; tentative D call: TRBD1 (6 bases). Germline lookup yields CDR1 SNHLY and CDR2 FYNNEI. V was shortened by 8 bases and J by 5 bases, with 21 bases between the two germline ends. The CDR3 has 15 amino acids. In nucleotides, the CDR3 is TGTGCCAGCCGGTCGGGGCGGGGGCGAAGGACTGAAGCTTTCTTT. Translation gives CASRSGRGRRTEAFF.

This clonotype was counted at least ten times. The chain is built from TRBV4-1 and TRBJ2-1, with 9 bases fitting TRBD2. V lost 9 bases, J lost 0 bases, and 3 bases stayed unmatched. Looked up from germline, CDR1 is MGHRA and CDR2 is YSYEKL. There are 14 residues in the CDR3. The CDR3 is CASSGGLSYNEQFF. CDR3 in DNA: TGCGCCAGTAGCGGGGGACTCTCCTACAATGAGCAGTTCTTC.

This clonotype was recorded at least ten times. V gene TRBV10-3 combines with J gene TRBJ2-7; possibly TRBD1 or TRBD2 for D (5 bases each). Trimming removed 4 bases at V and 0 bases at J, with 10 bases between. CDR1 is ENHRY and CDR2 is SYGVKD in the germline V gene. The CDR3 is 14 residues long. The CDR3 loop reads CAISGGGSSYEQYF. The CDR3 DNA is TGTGCCATCAGTGGTGGGGGTAGCTCCTACGAGCAGTACTTC.

This clonotype appeared many times. The genes are TRBV7-9 and TRBJ1-2; maybe TRBD1 (6 bases). The CDR3 length is 12 residues. From germline, CDR1 is SEHNR and CDR2 FQNEAQ (reference sequence). Trimming removed 5 bases at V and 7 bases at J, with 11 bases between. The CDR3 DNA is TGTGCCAGCAGCCCCGCCAGGGGTGGCTACACCTTC. This sequence encodes CASSPARGGYTF.

The CDR3 coding sequence is TGTGCCAGCAGACCAGGGACTAGCAATGAGCAGTTCTTC. This translates into CASRPGTSNEQFF. The gene calls are TRBV6-1 and TRBJ2-1; the match to TRBD2 covers 8 bases. The CDR3 runs to 13 residues. CDR1 and CDR2 from the germline V gene are MNHNS and SASEGT. V trimming: 6 bases; J trimming: 6 bases; junction bases outside the gene matches: 4.

This clonotype has ten or more counts. CDR3 coding DNA: TGCGCCAGCAGCTTGTATGGGATCTCATTTTCTATGGGGCAGCCCCAGCATTTT. It yields the protein CASSLYGISFSMGQPQHF. The J gene is TRBJ1-5, the V gene TRBV5-1; D remains ambiguous. Trimming stripped 1 base from V and 7 bases from J, with 24 bases between. The CDR3 has 18 residues. Germline V gives CDR1 SGHRS, CDR2 YFSETQ.

This clonotype appeared many times. V usage is TRBV10-3 and J usage is TRBJ1-2; 7 nucleotides line up with TRBD1. CDR1 and CDR2 (germline): ENHRY, SYGVKD. V shed 5 bases and J 0 bases; nucleotides not matched to a gene: 3. The CDR3 contains 14 residues. DNA for the CDR3: TGTGCCATCAGTCGACAGGGATCTAACTATGGCTACACCTTC. It translates to CAISRQGSNYGYTF.

This clonotype was seen a few times. The rearrangement links TRBV30 to TRBJ2-7; 8 bases agree with TRBD1. The CDR3 sequence is 13 residues long. Losses at the gene ends were 7 bases for V and 5 bases for J; bases not matched to a gene: 10. Per the germline V gene, CDR1 is GTSNPN and CDR2 is SVGIG (reference sequence). The CDR3 loop is CAYQAAGGNEQYF. CDR3 DNA: TGTGCCTATCAGGCGGCAGGGGGCAACGAGCAGTACTTC. The variable domain in full, with the rest retrieved from reference TRBV30 and TRBJ2-7, is SQTIHQWPATLVQPVGSPLSLECTVEGTSNPNLYWYRQAAGRGLQLLFYSVGIGQISSEVPQNLSASRPQDRQFILSSKKLLLSDSGFYLCAYQAAGGNEQYFGPGTRLTVT.

This clonotype was seen many times. The J gene is TRBJ2-3, the V gene TRBV5-1; 10 nucleotides agree with TRBD2. CDR1 SGHRS and CDR2 YFSETQ come from the germline V gene. The CDR3 totals 17 residues. V shed 0 bases, J shed 0 bases, and the junction held 4 bases outside the gene matches. CDR3 loop: CASSLASGGPSTDTQYF. CDR3 nucleotide sequence: TGCGCCAGCAGCTTGGCTAGCGGGGGACCAAGCACAGATACGCAGTATTTT.

This clonotype was observed many times. The chain is built from TRBV29-1 and TRBJ2-3, with 7 bases aligning to TRBD2. Germline assignment: CDR1 SQVTM and CDR2 ANQGSEA. J lost 1 base, V lost 4 bases, and 2 bases had no gene match. This CDR3 comprises 13 residues. The CDR3 reads CSVGRGGTDTQYF. The CDR3 DNA reads as TGCAGCGTTGGTCGGGGGGGCACAGATACGCAGTATTTT.

This clonotype was seen many times. The chain carries TRBV7-2 and TRBJ2-5, with TRBD2 matching 9 bases. This CDR3 region has 15 residues. Germline assignment: CDR1 SGHTA and CDR2 FQGNSA. The V and J ends lost 1 base and 3 bases, in that order; junction bases with no gene match: 3. CDR3 region: CASSLGLAGEETQYF. As DNA, the CDR3 is TGTGCCAGCAGCTTAGGGTTAGCGGGGGAAGAGACCCAGTACTTC.

In its sample, this clonotype was seen many times. This sequence joins TRBV12-3 or TRBV12-4 and TRBJ2-7; D is perhaps TRBD1 or TRBD2 (5 bases each). The V end was cut by 1 base, the J end by 6 bases, with 19 bases between. The CDR3 sequence is 16 residues long. The CDR3: CASSLGGTLTKGEQYF. The CDR3 DNA reads TGTGCCAGCAGTTTAGGAGGGACGCTAACCAAGGGCGAGCAGTACTTC.

The table lists this clonotype with many counts. The chain uses TRBV6-6 and TRBJ2-4, with TRBD1 matching over 7 bases. CDR3 length: 19 residues. Trimming removed 2 bases from V and 1 base from J; junction bases left unmatched: 14. Per germline, CDR1 MNHNY and CDR2 SVGAGI (reference sequence). In DNA form, the CDR3 reads TGTGCCAGCAGTTACGGGGCAGGGGGATCCTCCTTGGCCAAAAACATTCAGTACTTC. It translates to CASSYGAGGSSLAKNIQYF.

This clonotype was counted at least ten times. The V call is TRBV10-3, the J call TRBJ2-1, with TRBD1 matching 8 bases. This CDR3 is built from 17 residues. V shed 0 bases and J 5 bases; nucleotides not matched to a gene: 9. In germline, CDR1 is ENHRY, CDR2 SYGVKD. CDR3 sequence (DNA): TGTGCCATCAGTGAGTCGATACCGGGACAGGCAAACAATGAGCAGTTCTTC. Encoded protein: CAISESIPGQANNEQFF.

The table lists this clonotype with many counts. The genes are TRBV20-1 and TRBJ2-5; the D gene is possibly TRBD1 (5 bases). Germline assignment: CDR1 DFQATT and CDR2 SNEGSKA (reference sequence). Trimming stripped 2 bases from V and 5 bases from J, with 18 bases between. CDR3 length: 15 amino acids. The CDR3 bases are TGCAGTGCTAGACGAACGCAGGGTTTCGGGGAGACCCAGTACTTC. It is translated as CSARRTQGFGETQYF.

This clonotype was seen at least ten times. The rearrangement links TRBV30 to TRBJ2-3; D could derive from TRBD1 or TRBD2 (6 bases each). Trimming left V 1 base short and J 6 bases short, with 11 bases between. Germline CDR1 reads GTSNPN; CDR2 reads SVGIG (reference sequence). CDR3 size: 13 residues. CDR3 in amino acids: CAWSGGASDTQYF. The CDR3 DNA follows: TGTGCCTGGAGTGGGGGGGCGTCTGATACGCAGTATTTT.

This clonotype came up many times. The rearrangement links TRBV20-1 to TRBJ2-7, with D tentatively TRBD2 (5 bases). Trimming removed 0 bases at V and 3 bases at J, with 6 bases between. The CDR3 is made up of 12 amino acids. Germline V gives CDR1 DFQATT, CDR2 SNEGSKA (reference sequence). The CDR3 spells CSARDRGYEQYF. CDR3 in DNA: TGCAGTGCTAGAGATCGGGGCTACGAGCAGTACTTC.

This clonotype came up many times. This rearrangement joins TRBV12-3 or TRBV12-4 to TRBJ1-2; tentatively, D is TRBD1 (6 bases). Trimming pared 6 bases from V and 8 bases from J, leaving 19 bases between. The CDR3 has 14 amino acids. The CDR3 sequence: CASSGARGNWGYTF. The CDR3 nucleotides read TGTGCCAGCAGCGGAGCCAGGGGAAACTGGGGCTACACCTTC.

This clonotype was seen at least ten times. The chain links TRBV5-1 to TRBJ1-1; the D is unclear. With 4 bases removed from V and 7 bases from J, the gap between germline ends came to 14 bases. There are 13 residues in the CDR3. From germline, CDR1 is SGHRS and CDR2 YFSETQ. This chain's CDR3 is CASSPAAGYEAFF. The CDR3 DNA follows: TGCGCCAGCAGCCCAGCGGCCGGATATGAAGCTTTCTTT.

Many counts were recorded for this clonotype. The rearrangement joins TRBV6-2 or TRBV6-3 to TRBJ2-7, with 13 nucleotides matching TRBD2. Per germline, CDR1 MNHEY and CDR2 SVGEGT. There are 15 residues in the CDR3. After removal of 5 bases from V and 2 bases from J, the junction contained 3 bases not matched to a gene. DNA for the CDR3: TGTGCCAGCAGTCAAGGACTAGCGGGAGCCTACGAGCAGTACTTC. The encoded protein is CASSQGLAGAYEQYF.

The table lists this clonotype with many counts. The chain recombines TRBV2 with TRBJ1-2; no definite D call. This CDR3 spans 16 amino acids. V was clipped by 6 bases and J by 2 bases, with 19 bases between them. Germline CDR1 reads SNHLY; CDR2 reads FYNNEI. The CDR3 DNA sequence: TGTGCCAGCAGGAAGACCCAGATGGCCAAAAACTATGGCTACACCTTC. The encoded protein is CASRKTQMAKNYGYTF.